This record looks at one T cell receptor beta chain sequence and its context. Original analysis: From reference gene primer amplification, estimates of nucleated cell counts were derived. Here immunoSEQ multiplex PCR was the method, and the copy in TCRdb shows in-frame clones only, minus some. From that table come the V and J calls and clone size; the DNA was used to work out D and trimming. The sample has around 300,000 clones, about 89% seen once. CDR3 size: 14 residues. V was pared by 4 bases and J by 3 bases, with 13 bases between. CDR1 LGHDT and CDR2 YNNKEL come from the germline V gene (reference sequence). The sample is drawn from a study of blood T cell repertoires in COVID-19. In the study overall: Material from acute and convalescent COVID-19 was sourced from the United States, Italy and Spain. From T cells, B-cell-depleted T cells, or PBMCs came the material, which was cDNA or gDNA.

It was during active infection that Seattle patients were enrolled and then longitudinally followed. This TCR was recovered from a woman younger than 45 with COVID-19, enrolled during active disease. This chain links TRBV3-1 (or the pseudogene TRBV3-2) with TRBJ2-7, with D possibly matching TRBD1 (6 bases). The specimen sequenced was peripheral blood. Here the CDR3 reads CASSRTRDNYEQYF. DNA of the CDR3: TGTGCCAGCAGCCGCACCCGGGACAACTACGAGCAGTACTTC.